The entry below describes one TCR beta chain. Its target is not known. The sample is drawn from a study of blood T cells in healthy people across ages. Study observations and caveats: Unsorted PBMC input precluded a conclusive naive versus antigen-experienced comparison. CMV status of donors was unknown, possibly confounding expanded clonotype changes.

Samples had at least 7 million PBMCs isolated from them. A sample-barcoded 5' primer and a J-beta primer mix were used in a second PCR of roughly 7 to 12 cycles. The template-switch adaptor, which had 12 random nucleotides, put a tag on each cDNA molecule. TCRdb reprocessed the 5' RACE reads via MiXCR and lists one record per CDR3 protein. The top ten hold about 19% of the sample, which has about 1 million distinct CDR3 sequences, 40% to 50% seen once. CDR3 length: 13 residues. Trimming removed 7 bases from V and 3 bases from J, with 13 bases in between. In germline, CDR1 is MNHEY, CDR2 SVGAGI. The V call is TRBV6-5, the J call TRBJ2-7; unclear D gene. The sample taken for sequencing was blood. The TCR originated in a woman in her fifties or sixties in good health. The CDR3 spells CASTPPWGYEQYF. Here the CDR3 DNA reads TGTGCCAGCACCCCACCCTGGGGCTACGAGCAGTACTTC.